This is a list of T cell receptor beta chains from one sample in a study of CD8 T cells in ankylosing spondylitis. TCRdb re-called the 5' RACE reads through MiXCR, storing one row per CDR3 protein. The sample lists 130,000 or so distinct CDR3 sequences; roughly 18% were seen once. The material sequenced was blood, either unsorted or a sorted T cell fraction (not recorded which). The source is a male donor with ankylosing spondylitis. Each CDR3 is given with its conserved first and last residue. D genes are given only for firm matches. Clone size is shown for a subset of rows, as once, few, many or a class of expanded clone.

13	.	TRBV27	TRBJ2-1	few	CASSEGLSNEQFF	TGTGCCAGCAGCGAGGGGTTGAGCAATGAGCAGTTCTTC
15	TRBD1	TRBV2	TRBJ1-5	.	CASRTGQGAGQPQHF	TGTGCCAGCAGAACTGGACAGGGGGCGGGTCAGCCCCAGCATTTT
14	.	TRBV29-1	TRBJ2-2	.	CSVGAGWNTGELFF	TGCAGCGTTGGGGCAGGGTGGAACACCGGGGAGCTGTTTTTT
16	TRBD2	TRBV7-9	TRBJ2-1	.	CASSLQRTSGDNEQFF	TGTGCCAGCAGCCTACAGAGGACTAGCGGAGACAATGAGCAGTTCTTC
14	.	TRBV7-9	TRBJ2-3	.	CASSFQRPTDTQYF	TGTGCCAGCAGCTTCCAGCGCCCCACAGATACGCAGTATTTT
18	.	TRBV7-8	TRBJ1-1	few	CASSLEVQASRLNTEAFF	TGTGCCAGCAGCTTAGAGGTTCAGGCCTCGAGGTTGAACACTGAAGCTTTCTTT
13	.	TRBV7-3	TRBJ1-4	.	CASSCRTEKNCFF	.
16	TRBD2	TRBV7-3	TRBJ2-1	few	CASSSVAGSGYNEQFF	TGTGCCAGCAGCTCAGTAGCGGGATCTGGCTACAATGAGCAGTTCTTC
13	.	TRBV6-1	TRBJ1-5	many	CATSGYSNQPQHF	TGTGCCACCTCAGGTTATAGCAATCAGCCCCAGCATTTT
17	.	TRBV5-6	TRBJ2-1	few	CASAILGRIVAGNEQFF	TGTGCCAGCGCTATTTTGGGGCGGATTGTTGCTGGCAATGAGCAGTTCTTC
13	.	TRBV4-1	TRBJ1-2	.	CASSQQGSMGYTF	TGCGCCAGCAGCCAACAGGGGTCGATGGGCTACACCTTC
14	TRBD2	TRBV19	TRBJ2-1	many	CASSMWLADNEQFF	TGTGCCAGTAGTATGTGGCTAGCGGACAATGAGCAGTTCTTC
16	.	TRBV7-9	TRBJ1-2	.	CASTPSRPALPYGYTF	TGTGCCAGCACCCCGTCGAGACCGGCCCTACCCTATGGCTACACCTTC
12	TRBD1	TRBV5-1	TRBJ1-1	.	CASRKPTGEAFF	TGCGCCAGCAGGAAACCGACAGGGGAAGCTTTCTTT
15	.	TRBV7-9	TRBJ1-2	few	CASSPRSADNYGYTF	TGTGCCAGCAGCCCCAGATCGGCCGACAACTATGGCTACACCTTC
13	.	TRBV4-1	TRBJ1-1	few	CASRREEDTEAFF	TGCGCCAGCAGGAGAGAGGAGGACACTGAAGCTTTCTTT
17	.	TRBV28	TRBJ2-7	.	CASSLLARAGQFYEQYF	TGTGCCAGCAGTTTATTGGCTCGGGCAGGACAATTCTACGAGCAGTACTTC
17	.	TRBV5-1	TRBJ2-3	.	CASSLEVGGTGPDTQYF	TGCGCCAGCAGCTTGGAAGTGGGCGGGACTGGTCCAGATACGCAGTATTTT
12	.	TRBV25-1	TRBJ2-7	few	CASAVPAGEQYF	TGTGCCAGCGCCGTCCCAGCCGGCGAGCAGTACTTC
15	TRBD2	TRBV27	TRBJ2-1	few	CASSSGTSGNNEQFF	TGTGCCAGCAGTTCCGGGACTAGCGGTAACAATGAGCAGTTCTTC
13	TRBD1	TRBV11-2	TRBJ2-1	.	CACRDRGSDEQFF	TGTGCCTGTCGGGACAGGGGGAGTGATGAGCAGTTCTTC
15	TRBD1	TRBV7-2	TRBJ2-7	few	CASSFRGPAAYEQYF	TGTGCCAGCAGCTTCAGGGGGCCCGCCGCCTACGAGCAGTACTTC
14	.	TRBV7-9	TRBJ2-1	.	CASSANDVYNEQFF	TGTGCCAGCAGCGCAAACGATGTCTACAATGAGCAGTTCTTC
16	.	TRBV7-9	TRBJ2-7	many	CASSGLRDGHSYEQYF	TGTGCCAGCAGCGGCCTACGGGACGGTCATTCCTACGAGCAGTACTTC
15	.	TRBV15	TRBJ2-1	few	CATSRGRTAFNEQFF	TGTGCCACCAGCAGAGGTAGAACCGCCTTCAATGAGCAGTTCTTC
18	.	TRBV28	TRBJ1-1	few	CASSLSRVAAELAAEAFF	TGTGCCAGCAGTTTATCCCGTGTAGCGGCAGAGTTAGCCGCTGAAGCTTTCTTT
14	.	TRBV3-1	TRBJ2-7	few	CASSRTSSSYEQYF	TGTGCCAGCAGTCGGACTTCGAGCTCCTACGAGCAGTACTTC
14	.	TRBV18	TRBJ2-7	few	CASSITRRGVEQYF	TGTGCCAGCTCTATAACCCGCAGGGGGGTCGAGCAGTACTTC
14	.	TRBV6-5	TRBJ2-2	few	CASSYSDTTGELFF	TGTGCCAGCAGTTACTCGGATACAACCGGGGAGCTGTTTTTT
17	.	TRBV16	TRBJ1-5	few	CASSQGTSAGGNQPQHF	TGTGCCAGCAGCCAAGGTACCTCGGCGGGGGGCAATCAGCCCCAGCATTTT
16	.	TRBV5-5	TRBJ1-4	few	CASTEARPGLIEKLFF	TGTGCCAGCACCGAAGCCCGGCCAGGGCTAATCGAAAAACTGTTTTTT
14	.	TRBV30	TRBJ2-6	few	CAWNPGSGANVLTF	TGTGCCTGGAATCCGGGGTCTGGGGCCAACGTCCTGACTTTC
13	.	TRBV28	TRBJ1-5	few	CATGEGIGQPQHF	TGTGCCACCGGTGAGGGGATCGGTCAGCCCCAGCATTTT
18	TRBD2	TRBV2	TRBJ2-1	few	CASTSRQGEGSMNNEQFF	TGTGCCAGCACCTCCAGGCAAGGGGAGGGGTCTATGAACAATGAGCAGTTCTTC
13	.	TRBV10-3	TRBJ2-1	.	CAISVGRNNEQFF	TGTGCCATCAGTGTTGGGCGGAACAATGAGCAGTTCTTC
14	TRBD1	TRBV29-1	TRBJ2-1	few	CSVDAGQGYNEQFF	TGCAGCGTTGACGCGGGACAGGGCTACAATGAGCAGTTCTTC
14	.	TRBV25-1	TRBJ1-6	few	CASSDYIPNSPLHF	TGTGCCAGCAGTGATTACATCCCTAATTCACCCCTCCACTTT
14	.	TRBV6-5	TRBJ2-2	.	CASTSLGPTGELFF	TGTGCCAGCACTTCCTTAGGGCCAACCGGGGAGCTGTTTTTT
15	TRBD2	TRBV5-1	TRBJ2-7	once	CASSSSGRNPHEQYF	TGCGCCAGCAGCTCCAGCGGGAGGAACCCCCACGAGCAGTACTTC
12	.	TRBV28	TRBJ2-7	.	CASSTLNYEQYF	TGTGCCAGCAGTACACTTAACTACGAGCAGTACTTC
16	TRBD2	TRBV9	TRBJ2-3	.	CASSVSGGSSTDTQYF	TGTGCCAGCAGCGTATCAGGCGGGAGCAGCACAGATACGCAGTATTTT
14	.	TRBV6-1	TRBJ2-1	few	CASNPEGRGNEQFF	TGTGCCAGCAACCCAGAGGGAAGAGGCAATGAGCAGTTCTTC
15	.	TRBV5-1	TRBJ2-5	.	CASSLEAGLSGAQYF	TGCGCCAGCAGCTTGGAGGCAGGGCTATCAGGGGCCCAGTACTTC
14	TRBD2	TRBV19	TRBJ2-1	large	CASSGRAFYNEQFF	TGTGCCAGTAGCGGGAGGGCCTTCTACAATGAGCAGTTCTTC
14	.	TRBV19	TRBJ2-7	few	CASTQGRGSYEQYF	TGTGCCAGTACTCAGGGGAGAGGATCCTACGAGCAGTACTTC
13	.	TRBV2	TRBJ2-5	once	CASRDGLGETQYF	TGTGCCAGCAGGGATGGACTGGGGGAGACCCAGTACTTC
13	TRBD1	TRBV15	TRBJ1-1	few	CATSSQGDTEAFF	TGTGCCACCAGCAGTCAGGGGGACACTGAAGCTTTCTTT
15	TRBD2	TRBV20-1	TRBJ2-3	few	CSARDPSSGQDTQYF	TGCAGTGCTAGAGATCCTTCTAGCGGACAAGATACGCAGTATTTT
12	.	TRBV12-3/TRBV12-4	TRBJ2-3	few	CASRLATDTQYF	TGTGCCAGCAGGCTAGCTACAGATACGCAGTATTTT
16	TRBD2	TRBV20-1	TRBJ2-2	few	CSAQTSGRRGTGELFF	TGCAGTGCCCAGACTAGCGGGAGGCGAGGCACCGGGGAGCTGTTTTTT
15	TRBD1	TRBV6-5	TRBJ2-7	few	CASSYAGTGSYEQYF	TGTGCCAGCAGTTATGCCGGGACAGGGTCCTACGAGCAGTACTTC
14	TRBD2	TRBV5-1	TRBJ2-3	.	CASRLAGDPDTQYF	TGCGCCAGCCGATTAGCGGGAGACCCAGATACGCAGTATTTT
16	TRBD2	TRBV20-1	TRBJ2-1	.	CSARDVASGSWDEQFF	TGCAGTGCTAGAGATGTCGCTAGCGGGAGTTGGGACGAGCAGTTCTTC
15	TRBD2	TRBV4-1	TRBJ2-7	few	CASSQEASGTYEQYF	TGCGCCAGCAGCCAAGAGGCTAGCGGAACCTACGAGCAGTACTTC
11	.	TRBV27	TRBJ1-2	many	CASKGNYGYTF	TGTGCCAGCAAAGGCAACTATGGCTACACCTTC
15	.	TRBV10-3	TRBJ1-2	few	CAISESKGVIHGYTF	TGTGCCATCAGTGAGTCTAAGGGGGTCATCCATGGCTACACCTTC
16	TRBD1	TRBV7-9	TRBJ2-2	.	CASSLTGQGGTGELFF	TGTGCCAGCAGCCTGACAGGGCAAGGGGGCACCGGGGAGCTGTTTTTT